This is a list of T cell receptor beta chains from one sample in a study of tissue T cells after allogeneic stem cell transplantation. The table came from immunoSEQ multiplex PCR; TCRdb's copy has only in-frame clones and leaves some out. This table has over 25,000 clones, about 85% appearing once. The starting material was blood, obtained before transplantation. These receptors all stem from a woman aged 18 to 49 who later had graft-versus-host disease after an allogeneic stem cell transplant. Both conserved end residues are part of each CDR3. The D gene is left open where the match is weak. Clone size is stated in some rows and not others, as once, few, many or a class when expanded.

TRBV6-4,NA,TRBJ1-5,NA,CASSDTLNQPQHF,TGTGCCAGCAGTGACACTCTAAATCAGCCCCAGCATTTT
TRBV6-4,TRBD2,TRBJ2-1,few,CASSVASGGAHNEQFF,TGTGCCAGCAGTGTGGCTAGCGGGGGGGCCCACAATGAGCAGTTCTTC
TRBV14,TRBD2,TRBJ2-7,once,CASGETGTSASYEQYF,TGTGCCAGCGGAGAGACCGGGACTAGCGCCTCCTACGAGCAGTACTTC
TRBV4-1,NA,TRBJ1-5,NA,CASSQDRAGSSPQHF,TGCGCCAGCAGCCAAGATCGGGCAGGCTCCAGCCCCCAGCATTTT
TRBV4-2,TRBD2,TRBJ2-1,NA,CASSQEASGTPYNEQFF,TGTGCCAGCAGCCAAGAGGCTAGCGGGACACCCTACAATGAGCAGTTCTTC
TRBV9,TRBD1,TRBJ2-7,NA,CASSKTGTGSYEQYF,TGTGCCAGCAGCAAAACCGGGACAGGATCGTACGAGCAGTACTTC
TRBV29-1,TRBD1,TRBJ1-1,NA,CSGGQGGSTEAFF,TGCAGCGGGGGACAGGGTGGGAGCACTGAAGCTTTCTTT
TRBV5-1,TRBD2,TRBJ2-7,NA,CASSSTETSGRPRREQYF,TGCGCCAGCAGCTCGACCGAGACTAGCGGTAGACCGCGTCGGGAGCAGTACTTC
TRBV7-2,TRBD2,TRBJ2-5,NA,CASSRGGEETQYF,TGTGCCAGCAGCCGGGGGGGAGAAGAGACCCAGTACTTC
TRBV27,NA,TRBJ2-7,NA,CASSDRYEQYF,TGTGCCAGCAGTGACCGATACGAGCAGTACTTC
TRBV5-6,NA,TRBJ1-5,NA,CASSVGGVGNQPQHF,TGTGCCAGCAGCGTAGGGGGGGTCGGCAATCAGCCCCAGCATTTT
TRBV11-1,TRBD1,TRBJ1-1,once,CASSLALRGQNILNTEAFF,TGTGCCAGCAGCTTAGCGCTAAGGGGACAGAATATCCTGAACACTGAAGCTTTCTTT
TRBV28,NA,TRBJ2-7,NA,CASSSPLRAGVTYEQYF,TGTGCCAGCAGCTCTCCCCTGAGGGCAGGCGTTACCTACGAGCAGTACTTC
TRBV6-5,NA,TRBJ1-1,NA,CASSYSRFTEAFF,TGTGCCAGCAGTTACTCCAGATTCACTGAAGCTTTCTTT
TRBV25-1,NA,TRBJ1-5,NA,CASSEWGPYQPQHF,TGTGCCAGCAGTGAATGGGGCCCATATCAGCCCCAGCATTTT
TRBV6-4,NA,TRBJ2-7,NA,CASSEQYF,TGTGCCAGCAGTGAGCAGTACTTC
TRBV7-8,TRBD1,TRBJ2-1,NA,CASSLGQSGGGYEQFF,TGTGCCAGCAGCTTAGGGCAATCAGGGGGTGGCTATGAGCAGTTCTTC
TRBV5-5,TRBD1,TRBJ1-2,few,CASSGGGIGGYTF,TGTGCCAGCAGCGGAGGGGGCATTGGTGGCTACACCTTC
TRBV7-6,NA,TRBJ1-1,NA,CASSFPGSGTEAFF,TGTGCCAGCAGCTTCCCAGGGTCGGGGACTGAAGCTTTCTTT
TRBV6-2/TRBV6-3,NA,TRBJ1-1,NA,CASSYAGLNTEAFF,TGTGCCAGCAGTTACGCCGGGTTGAACACTGAAGCTTTCTTT
TRBV11-1,TRBD1,TRBJ1-1,NA,CASSLGRGQTEAFF,TGTGCCAGCAGCTTGGGCAGGGGGCAAACTGAAGCTTTCTTT
TRBV7-9,NA,TRBJ1-4,once,CASSSPVGATEKLFF,TGTGCCAGCAGCTCGCCAGTTGGGGCAACTGAAAAACTGTTTTTT
TRBV10-3,NA,TRBJ2-1,few,CAISRDNNEQFF,TGTGCCATCAGCCGGGACAACAATGAGCAGTTCTTC
TRBV24-1,NA,TRBJ2-7,NA,CATSRAFSYEQYF,TGTGCCACCAGTCGGGCCTTCTCCTACGAGCAGTACTTC
TRBV24-1,NA,TRBJ2-1,NA,CATSEARDLINEQFF,TGTGCCACCAGTGAGGCCCGGGACCTCATCAATGAGCAGTTCTTC
TRBV6-1,NA,TRBJ2-7,NA,CASSEYRFGSYEQYF,TGTGCCAGCAGTGAATACCGGTTTGGTTCCTACGAGCAGTACTTC
TRBV7-9,NA,TRBJ1-1,NA,CASSLAWASSSEAFF,TGTGCCAGCAGCTTAGCGTGGGCCAGCTCCTCTGAAGCTTTCTTT
TRBV7-2,NA,TRBJ2-7,NA,CASSLRDRPYEQYF,TGTGCCAGCAGCCTCCGGGACCGACCCTACGAGCAGTACTTC
TRBV5-8,TRBD1,TRBJ1-1,NA,CASSPGTGEMNTEAFF,TGTGCCAGCAGCCCCGGGACAGGGGAGATGAACACTGAAGCTTTCTTT
TRBV10-3,TRBD1,TRBJ2-7,NA,CAIGQQGGNEQYF,TGTGCCATTGGCCAACAGGGGGGTAACGAGCAGTACTTC
TRBV2,NA,TRBJ2-7,NA,CASSDGYIFRLQQTYEQYF,TGTGCCAGCAGTGACGGGTATATTTTTCGGTTACAGCAGACCTACGAGCAGTACTTC
TRBV5-5,TRBD2,TRBJ2-1,NA,CASNNHRLADNEQFF,TGTGCCAGCAACAATCACCGACTAGCGGACAATGAGCAGTTCTTC
TRBV3-1/TRBV3-2,NA,TRBJ1-2,once,CASSQVQYGYTF,TGTGCCAGCAGCCAAGTTCAGTATGGCTACACCTTC
TRBV12-3/TRBV12-4,NA,TRBJ1-1,NA,CASRTGLNTEAFF,TGTGCCAGCAGGACAGGCTTAAACACTGAAGCTTTCTTT
TRBV5-1,TRBD2,TRBJ2-1,NA,CASSGTSGYNEQFF,TGCGCCAGCAGCGGGACTAGCGGGTACAATGAGCAGTTCTTC
TRBV28,NA,TRBJ1-4,NA,CASSTRQNEKLFF,TGTGCCAGCAGTACCCGACAGAATGAAAAACTGTTTTTT
TRBV7-9,NA,TRBJ1-2,NA,CASSSGRTFYGYTF,TGTGCCAGCAGCTCGGGACGGACGTTCTATGGCTACACCTTC
TRBV7-2,NA,TRBJ1-2,NA,CASSLLSATPGYTF,TGTGCCAGCAGCCTCTTGTCCGCAACTCCTGGCTACACCTTC
TRBV19,NA,TRBJ2-1,NA,CASSIVGGLTYNEQFF,TGTGCCAGTAGTATAGTCGGAGGACTCACCTACAATGAGCAGTTCTTC
TRBV10-3,NA,TRBJ1-2,NA,CATTSRAGRDYGYTF,TGTGCCACAACGTCCAGGGCAGGGCGGGACTATGGCTACACCTTC
TRBV6-2/TRBV6-3,NA,TRBJ1-1,NA,CASSYGDMNTEAFF,TGTGCCAGCAGTTACGGGGATATGAACACTGAAGCTTTCTTT
TRBV5-1,NA,TRBJ1-2,NA,CASSPRVYGYTF,TGCGCCAGCAGCCCGAGGGTCTATGGCTACACCTTC
TRBV2,NA,TRBJ1-4,few,CASSATGGKLFF,TGTGCCAGCAGTGCGACAGGAGGAAAACTGTTTTTT
TRBV9,NA,TRBJ2-6,NA,CASSVGRAGANVLTF,TGTGCCAGCAGCGTAGGACGGGCTGGGGCCAACGTCCTGACTTTC
TRBV6-1,NA,TRBJ2-3,few,CASSETVHTQYF,TGTGCCAGCAGTGAGACCGTTCATACGCAGTATTTT
TRBV5-4,TRBD1,TRBJ2-7,NA,CASSLDRDRVYEQYF,TGTGCCAGCAGCCTCGACCGGGACAGGGTGTACGAGCAGTACTTC
TRBV4-3,NA,TRBJ1-1,NA,CASSQAGNTEAFF,TGCGCCAGCAGCCAAGCGGGGAACACTGAAGCTTTCTTT
TRBV7-2,TRBD1,TRBJ1-1,NA,CASSLQGANTEAFF,TGTGCCAGCAGTTTACAGGGGGCCAACACTGAAGCTTTCTTT
TRBV4-1,TRBD1,TRBJ1-2,once,CASSQGHTGGSYGYTF,TGCGCCAGCAGCCAAGGTCATACAGGGGGCAGCTATGGCTACACCTTC
TRBV6-5,NA,TRBJ2-6,NA,CASRTISGANVLTF,TGTGCCAGCAGAACGATCTCTGGGGCCAACGTCCTGACTTTC
TRBV5-1,NA,TRBJ1-2,NA,CASSLDSRFGYTF,TGCGCCAGCAGCTTGGACAGTCGTTTCGGCTACACCTTC
TRBV6-1,TRBD1,TRBJ1-2,NA,CASSERDRGNYGYTF,TGTGCCAGCAGTGAACGGGACAGGGGTAACTATGGCTACACCTTC
TRBV10-1,NA,TRBJ1-4,NA,CASSEVKSEKLFF,TGCGCCAGCAGTGAGGTCAAGAGCGAAAAACTGTTTTTT
TRBV4-1,NA,TRBJ2-2,few,CASSQNGPPNTGELFF,TGCGCCAGCAGCCAGAACGGACCCCCGAACACCGGGGAGCTGTTTTTT
TRBV10-1,TRBD1,TRBJ1-2,once,CASSADRNYGYTF,TGCGCCAGCAGTGCGGACAGGAACTATGGCTACACCTTC